A single T cell receptor beta chain is shown here with its context. The target antigen is unknown. The data were produced by immunoSEQ multiplex PCR, yet TCRdb's version contains in-frame clones alone and is incomplete. The sample lists around 100,000 clones; 90% to 95% were seen once. Germline V gene lookup returns CDR1 MGHRA and CDR2 YSYEKL. Trimming pared 3 bases from V and 2 bases from J, leaving 11 bases between. The CDR3 extends over 14 amino acids. The entry originates in a study of graft-versus-host responses after intestinal transplantation. The rearrangement joins TRBV4-1 to TRBJ2-7; no clear D gene. The sample consisted of unstimulated CD8+ T cells sorted from spleen or lymph node cells, taken before transplant. The source is a human donor who was the organ donor for an intestinal transplant. The CDR3 nucleotides are TGCGCCAGCAGCCACCGATTGACGGCCTACGAGCAGTACTTC. Translation gives CASSHRLTAYEQYF.